A selection of T cell receptor beta chains follows, all from one sample in a study of blood T cell repertoires in COVID-19. Generated by immunoSEQ multiplex PCR, the TCRdb table keeps only in-frame clones and is missing some. The table records 20,000 to 30,000 clones, nearly 90% of them present only once. The specimen sequenced was peripheral blood. These receptors were obtained from a man aged 65-85 years with acute or convalescent COVID-19. Each CDR3 is given with its conserved first and last residue. The D gene is left open where the match is weak. For some rows the clone size is stated as once, few or many, or as a class when expanded; others skip it.

v_gene	j_gene	abundance	d_gene	CDR3nt	CDR3aa
TRBV14	TRBJ1-6	-	-	TGTGCCAGCAGCCAAGTGCCGGGTCTGAATTCACCCCTCCACTTT	CASSQVPGLNSPLHF
TRBV29-1	TRBJ1-2	medium-sized	TRBD1	TGCAGCGCGTTGGGACAGGGGATCTATGGCTACACCTTC	CSALGQGIYGYTF
TRBV18	TRBJ2-7	-	TRBD1	TGTGCCAGCTCACTAGGACAGGGGGCAATCTACGAGCAGTACTTC	CASSLGQGAIYEQYF
TRBV7-2	TRBJ2-4	-	-	TGTGCCAGCAGCCCCGGACTAAACATTCAGTACTTC	CASSPGLNIQYF
TRBV28	TRBJ2-3	-	TRBD2	TGTGCCAGCAGTCCCCCTAGCGGAGGACTGGCTACGCAGTATTTT	CASSPPSGGLATQYF
TRBV7-8	TRBJ1-5	-	TRBD1	TGTGCCAGCAGCGAGGACAGGGCGGAGCAGCCCCAGCATTTT	CASSEDRAEQPQHF
TRBV6-2/TRBV6-3	TRBJ2-7	-	-	TGTGCCAGCAGCACTGGCTACGAGCAGTACTTC	CASSTGYEQYF
TRBV7-2	TRBJ2-7	once	-	TGTGCCAGCAGCTTAGTAGCCAGTCACTACGAGCAGTACTTC	CASSLVASHYEQYF
TRBV2	TRBJ1-5	-	-	TGTGCCAGTACAGGGTCAGGCAATCAGCCCCAGCATTTT	CASTGSGNQPQHF
TRBV28	TRBJ1-4	-	-	TGTGCCAGCGGCAGGGGTAGCGCTAATGAAAAACTGTTTTTT	CASGRGSANEKLFF
TRBV3-1/TRBV3-2	TRBJ2-5	-	TRBD2	TGTGCCAGCAGGGGACTAGCCTGGGAGACCCAGTACTTC	CASRGLAWETQYF
TRBV7-9	TRBJ2-1	-	TRBD2	TGTGCCAGCAGCTTAGCTGGGTGGGAGGGCCTAAATGAGCAGTTCTTC	CASSLAGWEGLNEQFF
TRBV28	TRBJ1-1	-	TRBD1	TGTGCCAGCAGTTTTCGGACAGGGGGCGCCACTGAAGCTTTCTTT	CASSFRTGGATEAFF
TRBV7-7	TRBJ2-3	-	TRBD2	TGTGCTAGCAGCTTAGACCCGGGAGGGGGCACAGATACGCAGTATTTT	CASSLDPGGGTDTQYF
TRBV6-2/TRBV6-3	TRBJ2-2	-	TRBD1	TGTGCCAGCAGTTTTCCCGACAGGGCCACCGGGGAGCTGTTTTTT	CASSFPDRATGELFF
TRBV5-1	TRBJ2-5	-	-	TGCGCCAGCAGCTTGGATGGGGCCGGAGAGACCCAGTACTTC	CASSLDGAGETQYF
TRBV3-1/TRBV3-2	TRBJ2-2	-	-	TGTGCCAGCAGCCAAGATCAGGATGCGAACACCGGGGAGCTGTTTTTT	CASSQDQDANTGELFF
TRBV11-3	TRBJ2-5	-	-	TGTGCCAGCAGCCTCGGGGGGCTGGAAGAGACCCAGTACTTC	CASSLGGLEETQYF
TRBV5-6	TRBJ2-7	-	-	TGTGCCAGCAGCTTACAATTGTCGGGAGAGCAGTACTTC	CASSLQLSGEQYF
TRBV2	TRBJ1-5	-	-	TGTGCCAGCAGTCCCGACAGGAATAGCAATCAGCCCCAGCATTTT	CASSPDRNSNQPQHF
TRBV18	TRBJ1-6	-	-	TGTGCCAGCTCACGAGATGGGGGGTCTAATTCACCCCTCCACTTT	CASSRDGGSNSPLHF
TRBV6-4	TRBJ2-1	-	TRBD2	TGTGCCAGCAGTGACCTTCGATTCATAGGACTAGCGGGAAGGGACGCCTACAATGAGCAGTTCTTC	CASSDLRFIGLAGRDAYNEQFF
TRBV5-5	TRBJ1-1	-	-	TGTGCCAGCAGCCCGCGGCCGGGAGACACTGAAGCTTTCTTT	CASSPRPGDTEAFF
TRBV23-1	TRBJ2-7	-	-	TGCGCCAGCAGTCAGTCAAGCAGGCAAACCTACGAGCAGTACTTC	CASSQSSRQTYEQYF
TRBV7-2	TRBJ2-5	few	TRBD2	TGTGCCAGCAGCTTACGACTAGCGGGAGGTGAGACCCAGTACTTC	CASSLRLAGGETQYF
TRBV3-1/TRBV3-2	TRBJ1-3	-	-	TGTGCCAGCAGTCCCGACTATTCTCCCTCTGGAAACACCATATATTTT	CASSPDYSPSGNTIYF
TRBV5-4	TRBJ2-7	-	TRBD1	TGTGCCAGCAGAAGACAGGGGGGGTCTTTCGAGCAGTACTTC	CASRRQGGSFEQYF
TRBV12-3/TRBV12-4	TRBJ1-1	-	-	TGTGCCAGCAGTTTATTTCAGGAAACTGAAGCTTTCTTT	CASSLFQETEAFF
TRBV28	TRBJ1-2	-	-	TGTGCCAACTCCCTTAGTCCTAACTATGGCTACACCTTC	CANSLSPNYGYTF
TRBV5-4	TRBJ2-1	-	TRBD2	TGTGCCAGCAGCTTGCCGGGAGGGCCCCGCAATGAGCAGTTCTTC	CASSLPGGPRNEQFF
TRBV7-6	TRBJ2-3	once	TRBD2	TGTGCCAGCAGCGCCGGACTAGTGGACACAGATACGCAGTATTTT	CASSAGLVDTDTQYF
TRBV5-4	TRBJ2-3	-	TRBD2	TGTGCCAGCAGTCCTCCCCCTAGCGGGAAGGGCACAGATACGCAGTATTTT	CASSPPPSGKGTDTQYF
TRBV14	TRBJ2-7	-	-	TGTGCCAGCAGCCAACAAACAGGGTGGTTTGACGAGCAGTACTTC	CASSQQTGWFDEQYF
TRBV18	TRBJ2-7	once	TRBD1	TGTGCCAGCTCGGAGACAGGGGGCCTAACCTACGAGCAGTACTTC	CASSETGGLTYEQYF
TRBV5-1	TRBJ2-5	-	TRBD2	TGCGCCAGCAGCGGGAGACTAGCGGGAGGGGACCAGTACTTC	CASSGRLAGGDQYF
TRBV15	TRBJ1-2	-	-	TGTGCCACCAGCAGAGAGGACGGCGGGGGCTATGGCTACACCTTC	CATSREDGGGYGYTF
TRBV5-1	TRBJ2-2	-	TRBD2	TGCGCCAGCAGCTTGACTAGCGGGAGGATGGCCGGGGAGCTGTTTTTT	CASSLTSGRMAGELFF
TRBV6-1	TRBJ1-3	-	-	TGTGCCAGCAGTGGGGCCTCAGGGGTTTTCTCTGGAAACACCATATATTTT	CASSGASGVFSGNTIYF
TRBV7-9	TRBJ1-1	-	-	TGTGCCAGCAGCTTGTCCGGACAGAACACTGAAGCTTTCTTT	CASSLSGQNTEAFF
TRBV7-8	TRBJ1-1	-	TRBD1	TGTGCCAGCACCGTGACAGGGAGCACTGAAGCTTTCTTT	CASTVTGSTEAFF
TRBV28	TRBJ2-1	-	TRBD2	TGTGCCAGCAGTTCCTTTAGCGGGAGCTCCTACAATGAGCAGTTCTTC	CASSSFSGSSYNEQFF
TRBV6-5	TRBJ2-7	-	-	TGTGCCAGCAGTCCAGGGAGGTACGAGCAGTACTTC	CASSPGRYEQYF
TRBV11-3	TRBJ2-7	-	-	TGTGCCAGCAGCTTAGTGGCTAGCTCCTACGAGCAGTACTTC	CASSLVASSYEQYF
TRBV4-3	TRBJ1-4	-	-	TGCGCCAGCAGCCAAGATCCTCCCAGGGGTGACGGAACAAGTGAAAAACTGTTTTTT	CASSQDPPRGDGTSEKLFF
TRBV7-9	TRBJ1-2	-	-	TGTGCCAGCAGCTTAACCACCGAGGGGGAGGGGAATGGCTACACCTTC	CASSLTTEGEGNGYTF
TRBV18	TRBJ2-1	-	TRBD2	TGTGCCAGCTCACCGCTAGCGGGCGGCCCCCCCAATGAGCAGTTCTTC	CASSPLAGGPPNEQFF
TRBV12-3/TRBV12-4	TRBJ1-1	once	-	TGTGCCAGCAGAAGACAGGTGAACACTGAAGCTTTCTTT	CASRRQVNTEAFF
TRBV19	TRBJ2-1	-	TRBD1	TGTGCCAGTAAAGGGGGCCCATACAATGAGCAGTTCTTC	CASKGGPYNEQFF
TRBV16	TRBJ1-3	-	TRBD1	TGTGCCAGCAGCCCAACAGGGGCTAGCCGGGGAAACACCATATATTTT	CASSPTGASRGNTIYF
TRBV6-1	TRBJ2-5	-	-	TGTGCCAGCAGTGAACAAGGGGGATCCATTCAAGAGACCCAGTACTTC	CASSEQGGSIQETQYF